Each of the 13 T cell receptor beta chains below was sequenced from the same sample in a study of control samples from healthy donors and cancer patients. Sequencing was performed with immunoSEQ multiplex PCR; in TCRdb, only in-frame clones are kept and a portion is missing. The sample contains 140,000 to 150,000 clones, 93% of which appear only once. Input material: blood. All receptors derive from a man between 18 and 35 years old in good health.

V is TRBV10-3 and J is TRBJ2-5, with 11 bases matching TRBD2. V lost 2 bases, J lost 5 bases, and 4 bases stayed unmatched. Germline V gene lookup returns CDR1 ENHRY and CDR2 SYGVKD. This CDR3 is built from 15 residues. CDR3 sequence reads: CAISEVLAGAETQYF. The CDR3 nucleotides read TGTGCCATCAGTGAGGTACTAGCGGGGGCCGAGACCCAGTACTTC.

This chain joins TRBV30 and TRBJ1-4; D call uncertain. V was trimmed by 0 bases and J by 8 bases, leaving 7 bases between them. Germline V lookup: CDR1 GTSNPN, CDR2 SVGIG (reference sequence). The length of the CDR3 is 12 residues. The CDR3 coding sequence is TGTGCCTGGAGTGTCGCTAGGGAAAAACTGTTTTTT. Its protein is CAWSVAREKLFF.

This chain connects TRBV29-1 to TRBJ1-1; D is ambiguous. There are 12 residues in the CDR3. The V gene's germline CDR1 is SQVTM and CDR2 ANQGSEA. V lost 3 bases and J 4 bases, leaving 9 bases between the germline ends. The CDR3 here is CSVDLVATEAFF. The CDR3 DNA follows: TGCAGCGTTGACTTGGTGGCCACTGAAGCTTTCTTT.

The chain links TRBV2 to TRBJ2-7, with D perhaps assigned TRBD1 or TRBD2 (7 bases each). Germline CDR1 and CDR2: SNHLY and FYNNEI. This CDR3 has 15 residues. Trimming left V 5 bases short and J 5 bases short, with 19 bases between. CDR3 nucleotide sequence: TGTGCCAGCAGTCGTCTGCTGGGAGGGGGCCACGAGCAGTACTTC. It codes for CASSRLLGGGHEQYF.

The chain combines TRBV10-2 with TRBJ1-1; a possible D gene is TRBD1 (5 bases). The CDR3 runs 13 residues. V was pared by 3 bases and J by 4 bases, with 9 bases between. Germline values: CDR1 WSHSY, CDR2 SAAADI. CDR3 loop: CASSDPGGTEAFF. CDR3 in DNA: TGCGCCAGCAGTGACCCGGGGGGCACTGAAGCTTTCTTT.

The chain uses TRBV24-1 and TRBJ1-5; D is uncertain. V lost 5 bases, J lost 6 bases, and 13 bases lay in between. There are 14 residues in the CDR3. CDR1 KGHDR and CDR2 SFDVKD come from the germline V gene. CDR3 nucleotides: TGTGCCACCAGTGCTGCTGGGGAATCTCAGCCCCAGCATTTT. Its protein is CATSAAGESQPQHF.

V usage is TRBV30 and J usage is TRBJ2-5, with 7 bases that match TRBD1. Germline values: CDR1 GTSNPN, CDR2 SVGIG (reference sequence). The CDR3 is 14 amino acids. V was clipped by 5 bases and J by 2 bases; unmatched bases: 8. CDR3: CAWETGIGQETQYF. CDR3 coding DNA: TGTGCCTGGGAGACAGGGATAGGGCAAGAGACCCAGTACTTC.

V usage is TRBV7-8 and J usage is TRBJ1-4, with unresolved D. V was clipped by 5 bases and J by 8 bases, with 15 bases between them. The germline CDR1 and CDR2 sequences are SGHVS and FQNEAQ. The CDR3 consists of 14 residues. The CDR3 coding sequence is TGTGCCAGCAGCCTCTTGGGGTTAGGGGAAAAACTGTTTTTT. Translating gives CASSLLGLGEKLFF.

This clone was picked up one time. The chain carries TRBV18 and TRBJ2-2; a weak D match, TRBD2 (5 bases). The CDR3 length is 15 residues. The germline V gene encodes CDR1 KGHSH and CDR2 LQKENI. V was cut by 3 bases and J by 0 bases, with 8 bases left in between. The CDR3 DNA reads TGTGCCAGCTCACCTACCGGGACGAACACCGGGGAGCTGTTTTTT. Residues: CASSPTGTNTGELFF.

Comment on this clone: A read error may account for a junction end that differs from germline. This sequence joins TRBV20-1 and TRBJ1-1; a weak D match, TRBD1 (6 bases). This CDR3 region has 11 residues. Germline loops: CDR1 DFQATT, CDR2 SNEGSKA (reference sequence). Written as DNA, the CDR3 is TGCAGTGCTAGAACTGGACAGTTCGCTACCTTT. Protein sequence: CSARTGQFATF.

The table lists this clone with a count of one. The gene calls are TRBV19 and TRBJ2-2; 7 bases align to TRBD2. Trimming removed 6 bases from V and 7 bases from J; junction bases left unmatched: 8. The CDR3 spans 14 residues. CDR1 and CDR2 (germline): LNHDA, SQIVND (reference sequence). CDR3 sequence: CASRASGEFGELFF. CDR3 bases: TGTGCCAGTAGGGCTAGCGGAGAATTCGGGGAGCTGTTTTTT.

This clone appeared once. The rearrangement joins TRBV5-4 to TRBJ2-1, with D possibly being TRBD2 (5 bases). There are 14 residues in the CDR3. V was cut by 4 bases and J by 9 bases, with 17 bases left in between. Germline CDR1 is SGHNT and CDR2 is YYREEE (reference sequence). CDR3 bases: TGTGCCAGCAGCCCTTCGAAAGGGAGAGGTGAGCAGTTCTTC. Translating it yields CASSPSKGRGEQFF. The full variable domain, rest sourced from reference TRBV5-4 and TRBJ2-1, is ETGVTQSPTHLIKTRGQQVTLRCSSQSGHNTVSWYQQALGQGPQFIFQYYREEENGRGNFPPRFSGLQFPNYSSELNVNALELDDSALYLCASSPSKGRGEQFFGPGTRLTVL.

This clone appeared a single time. The chain combines TRBV6-6 with TRBJ1-3; D uncertain. The CDR3 consists of 12 residues. The V and J ends lost 3 bases and 4 bases respectively, with 4 bases between them. Germline lookup yields CDR1 MNHNY and CDR2 SVGAGI (reference sequence). CDR3 residues: CASSYLGNTIYF. Here the CDR3 DNA reads TGTGCCAGCAGTTATCTCGGAAACACCATATATTTT.